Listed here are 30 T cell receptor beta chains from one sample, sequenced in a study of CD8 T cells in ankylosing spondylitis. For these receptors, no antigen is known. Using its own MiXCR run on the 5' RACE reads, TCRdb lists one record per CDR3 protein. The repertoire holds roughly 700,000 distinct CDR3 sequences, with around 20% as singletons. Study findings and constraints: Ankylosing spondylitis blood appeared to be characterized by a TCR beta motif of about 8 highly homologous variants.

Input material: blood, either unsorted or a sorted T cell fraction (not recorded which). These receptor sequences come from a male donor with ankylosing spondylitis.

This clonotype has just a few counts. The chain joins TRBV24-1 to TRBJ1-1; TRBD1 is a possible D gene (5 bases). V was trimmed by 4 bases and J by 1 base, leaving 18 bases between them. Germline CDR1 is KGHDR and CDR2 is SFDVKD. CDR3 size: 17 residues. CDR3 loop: CATSDKGGAGRNTEAFF. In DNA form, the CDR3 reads TGTGCCACCAGTGACAAAGGTGGTGCGGGGCGGAACACTGAAGCTTTCTTT.

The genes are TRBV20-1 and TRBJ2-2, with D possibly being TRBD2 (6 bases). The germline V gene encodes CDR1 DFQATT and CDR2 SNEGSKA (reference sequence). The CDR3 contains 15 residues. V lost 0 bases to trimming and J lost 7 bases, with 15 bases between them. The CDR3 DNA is TGCAGTGCTAGAGATCGTGGAGGGGTTAACGGGGAGCTGTTTTTT. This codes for CSARDRGGVNGELFF.

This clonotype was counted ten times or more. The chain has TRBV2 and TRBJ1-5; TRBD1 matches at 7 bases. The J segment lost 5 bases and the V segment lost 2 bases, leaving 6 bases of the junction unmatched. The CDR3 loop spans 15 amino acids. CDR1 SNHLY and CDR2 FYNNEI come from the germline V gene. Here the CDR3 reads CASSERTGVYQPQHF. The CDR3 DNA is TGTGCCAGCAGTGAACGGACAGGCGTTTATCAGCCCCAGCATTTT. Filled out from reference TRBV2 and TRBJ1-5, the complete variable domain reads EPEVTQTPSHQVTQMGQEVILRCVPISNHLYFYWYRQILGQKVEFLVSFYNNEISEKSEIFDDQFSVERPDGSNFTLKIRSTKLEDSAMYFCASSERTGVYQPQHFGDGTRLSIL.

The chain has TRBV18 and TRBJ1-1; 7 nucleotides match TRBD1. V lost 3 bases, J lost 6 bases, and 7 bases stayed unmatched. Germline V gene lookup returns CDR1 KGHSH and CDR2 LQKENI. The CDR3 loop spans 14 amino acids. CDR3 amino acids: CASSPTRQGPEAFF. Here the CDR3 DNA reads TGTGCCAGCTCACCCACCCGACAGGGCCCTGAAGCTTTCTTT. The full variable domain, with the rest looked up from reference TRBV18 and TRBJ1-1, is NAGVMQNPRHLVRRRGQEARLRCSPMKGHSHVYWYRQLPEEGLKFMVYLQKENIIDESGMPKERFSAEFPKEGPSILRIQQVVRGDSAAYFCASSPTRQGPEAFFGQGTRLTVV.

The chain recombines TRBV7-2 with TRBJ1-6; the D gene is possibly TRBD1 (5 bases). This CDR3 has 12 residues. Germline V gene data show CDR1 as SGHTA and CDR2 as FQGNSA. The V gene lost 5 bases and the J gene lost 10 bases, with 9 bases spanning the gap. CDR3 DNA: TGTGCCAGCAGCCCGTGGGGGTCACCCCTCCACTTT. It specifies CASSPWGSPLHF. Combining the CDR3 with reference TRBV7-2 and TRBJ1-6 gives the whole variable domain GAGVSQSPSNKVTEKGKDVELRCDPISGHTALYWYRQSLGQGLEFLIYFQGNSAPDKSGLPSDRFSAERTGGSVSTLTIQRTQQEDSAVYLCASSPWGSPLHFGNGTRLTVT.

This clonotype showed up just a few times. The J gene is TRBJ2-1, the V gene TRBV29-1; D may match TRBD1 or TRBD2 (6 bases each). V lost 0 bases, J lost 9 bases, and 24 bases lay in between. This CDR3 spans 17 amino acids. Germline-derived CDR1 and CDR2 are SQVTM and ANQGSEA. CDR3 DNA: TGCAGCGTTGAAGATCCGAGAGGGGGGACATGGGGCGGTGAGCAGTTCTTC. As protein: CSVEDPRGGTWGGEQFF.

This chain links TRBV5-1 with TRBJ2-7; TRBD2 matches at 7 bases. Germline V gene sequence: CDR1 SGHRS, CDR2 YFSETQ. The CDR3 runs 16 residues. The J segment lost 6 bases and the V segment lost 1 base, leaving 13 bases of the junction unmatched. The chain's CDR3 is CASSLSIRSREGEQYF. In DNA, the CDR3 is TGCGCCAGCAGCTTGTCTATACGGTCGAGGGAGGGCGAGCAGTACTTC.

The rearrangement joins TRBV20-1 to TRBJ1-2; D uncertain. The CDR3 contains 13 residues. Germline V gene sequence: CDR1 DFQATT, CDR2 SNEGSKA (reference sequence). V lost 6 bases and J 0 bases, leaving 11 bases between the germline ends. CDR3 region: CSAGLPANYGYTF. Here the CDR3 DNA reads TGCAGTGCAGGACTCCCCGCTAACTATGGCTACACCTTC.

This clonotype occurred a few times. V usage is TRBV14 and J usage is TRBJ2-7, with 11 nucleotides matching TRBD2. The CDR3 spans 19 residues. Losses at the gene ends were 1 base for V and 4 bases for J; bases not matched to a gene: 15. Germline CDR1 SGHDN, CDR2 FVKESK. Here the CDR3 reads CASSQAQTSGIYGGYEQYF. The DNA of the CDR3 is TGTGCCAGCAGCCAAGCCCAGACTAGCGGGATTTATGGCGGATACGAGCAGTACTTC.

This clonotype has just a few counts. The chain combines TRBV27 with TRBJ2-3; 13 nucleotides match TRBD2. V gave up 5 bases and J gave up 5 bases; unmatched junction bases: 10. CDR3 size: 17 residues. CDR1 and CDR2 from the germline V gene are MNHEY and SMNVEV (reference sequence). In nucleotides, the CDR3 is TGTGCCAGCAGTGCGTCTACTAGCGGGGGGGCGGTAGATACGCAGTATTTT. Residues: CASSASTSGGAVDTQYF.

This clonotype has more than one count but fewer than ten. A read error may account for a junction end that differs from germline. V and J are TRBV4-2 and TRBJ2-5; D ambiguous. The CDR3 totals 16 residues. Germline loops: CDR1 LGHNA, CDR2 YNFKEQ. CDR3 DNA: TGTGCCAGCAGCCAAGCTTTTTCCGCCCCAGAAGAGATCCAGTACTTC. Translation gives CASSQAFSAPEEIQYF.

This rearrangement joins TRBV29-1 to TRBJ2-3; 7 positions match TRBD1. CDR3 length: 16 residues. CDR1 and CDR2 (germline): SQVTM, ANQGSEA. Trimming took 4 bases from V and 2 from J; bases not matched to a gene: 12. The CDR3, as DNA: TGCAGCGTTGCGACAGGGATGGTGACTTTCACAGATACGCAGTATTTT. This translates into CSVATGMVTFTDTQYF.

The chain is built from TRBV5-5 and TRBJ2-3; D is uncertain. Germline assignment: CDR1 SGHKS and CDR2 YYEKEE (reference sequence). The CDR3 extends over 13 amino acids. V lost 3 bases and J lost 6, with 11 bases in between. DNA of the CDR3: TGTGCCAGCAGCTCTTGGGAATTGGATACGCAGTATTTT. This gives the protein CASSSWELDTQYF.

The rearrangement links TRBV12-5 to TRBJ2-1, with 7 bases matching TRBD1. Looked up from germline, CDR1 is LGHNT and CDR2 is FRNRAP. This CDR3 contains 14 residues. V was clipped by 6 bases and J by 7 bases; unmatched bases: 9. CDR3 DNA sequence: TGTGCTAGTGGCCGTGGGACAGATCGTAATGAGCAGTTCTTC. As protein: CASGRGTDRNEQFF.

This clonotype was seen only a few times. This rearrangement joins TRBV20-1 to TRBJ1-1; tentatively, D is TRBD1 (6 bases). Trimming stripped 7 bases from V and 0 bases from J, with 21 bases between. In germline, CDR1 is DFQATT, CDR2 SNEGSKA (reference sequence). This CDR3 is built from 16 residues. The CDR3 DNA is TGCAGTGTTCCGGCCGGGACACTAGACTTGAACACTGAAGCTTTCTTT. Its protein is CSVPAGTLDLNTEAFF.

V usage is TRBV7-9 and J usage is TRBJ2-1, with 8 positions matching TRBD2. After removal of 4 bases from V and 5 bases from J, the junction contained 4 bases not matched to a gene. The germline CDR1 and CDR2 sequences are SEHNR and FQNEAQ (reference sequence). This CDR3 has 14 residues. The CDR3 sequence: CASSSHGRDNEQFF. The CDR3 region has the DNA TGTGCCAGCAGCTCCCACGGGAGGGACAATGAGCAGTTCTTC.

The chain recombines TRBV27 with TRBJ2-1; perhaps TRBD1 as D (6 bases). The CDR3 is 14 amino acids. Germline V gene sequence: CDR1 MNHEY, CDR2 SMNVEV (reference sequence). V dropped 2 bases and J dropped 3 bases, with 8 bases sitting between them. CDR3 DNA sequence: TGTGCCAGCAGTTTACAGGGGTTCTACAATGAGCAGTTCTTC. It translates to CASSLQGFYNEQFF.

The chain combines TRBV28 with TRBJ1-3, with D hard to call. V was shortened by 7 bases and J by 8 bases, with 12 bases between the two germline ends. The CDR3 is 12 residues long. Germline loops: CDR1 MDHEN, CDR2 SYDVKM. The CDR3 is CASTTNWDTIYF. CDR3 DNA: TGTGCCAGCACCACCAACTGGGACACCATATATTTT.

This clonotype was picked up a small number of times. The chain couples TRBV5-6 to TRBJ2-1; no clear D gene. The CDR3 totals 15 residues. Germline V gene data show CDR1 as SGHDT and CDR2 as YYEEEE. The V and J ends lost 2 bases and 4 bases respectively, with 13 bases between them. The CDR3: CASSLEPTLYNEQFF. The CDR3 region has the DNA TGTGCCAGCAGCTTAGAGCCCACGCTATACAATGAGCAGTTCTTC.

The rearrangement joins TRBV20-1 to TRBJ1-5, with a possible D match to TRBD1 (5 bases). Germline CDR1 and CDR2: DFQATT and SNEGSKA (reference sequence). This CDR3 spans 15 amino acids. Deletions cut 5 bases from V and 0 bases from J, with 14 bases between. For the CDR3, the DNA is TGCAGTGCTGGAGTCCGGGGGGGTAGCAATCAGCCCCAGCATTTT. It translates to CSAGVRGGSNQPQHF.

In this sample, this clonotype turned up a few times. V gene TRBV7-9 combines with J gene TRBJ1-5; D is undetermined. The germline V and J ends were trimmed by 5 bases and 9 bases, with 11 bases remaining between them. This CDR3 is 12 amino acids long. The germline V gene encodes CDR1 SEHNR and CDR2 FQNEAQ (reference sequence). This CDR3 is CASSQSDWPQHF. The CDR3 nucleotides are TGTGCCAGCAGCCAATCGGACTGGCCCCAGCATTTT.

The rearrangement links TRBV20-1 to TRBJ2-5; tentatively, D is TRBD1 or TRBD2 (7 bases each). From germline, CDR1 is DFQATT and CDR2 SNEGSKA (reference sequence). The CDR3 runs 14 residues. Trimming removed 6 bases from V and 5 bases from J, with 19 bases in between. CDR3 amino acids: CSAYPRGGSETQYF. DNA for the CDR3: TGCAGTGCATACCCCAGGGGGGGTTCGGAGACCCAGTACTTC.

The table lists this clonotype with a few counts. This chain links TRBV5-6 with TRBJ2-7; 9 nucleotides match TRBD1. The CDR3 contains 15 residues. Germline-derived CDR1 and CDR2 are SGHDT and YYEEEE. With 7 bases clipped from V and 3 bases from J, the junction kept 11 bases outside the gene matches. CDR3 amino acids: CASGYRGPVRYEQYF. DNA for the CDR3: TGTGCCAGCGGTTACAGGGGGCCGGTCCGCTACGAGCAGTACTTC.

In DNA form, the CDR3 reads TGCAGTGCCCGGGATCGCACAGTGAACACTGAAGCTTTCTTT. It specifies CSARDRTVNTEAFF. This chain connects TRBV20-1 to TRBJ1-1, with D unclear. Germline loops: CDR1 DFQATT, CDR2 SNEGSKA (reference sequence). The CDR3 spans 14 residues. V was pared by 6 bases and J by 0 bases, with 14 bases between.

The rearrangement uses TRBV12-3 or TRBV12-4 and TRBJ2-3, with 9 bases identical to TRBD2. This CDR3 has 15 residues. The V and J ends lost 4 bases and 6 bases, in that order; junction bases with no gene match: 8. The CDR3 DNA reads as TGTGCCAGCAGTTCCGGGACTAGCCGAAGGGATACGCAGTATTTT. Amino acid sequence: CASSSGTSRRDTQYF.

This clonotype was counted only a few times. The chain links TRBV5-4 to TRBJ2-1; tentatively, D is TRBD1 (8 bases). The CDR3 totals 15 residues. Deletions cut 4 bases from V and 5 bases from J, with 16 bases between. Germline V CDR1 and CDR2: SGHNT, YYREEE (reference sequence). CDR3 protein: CASSRTGTNHNEQFF. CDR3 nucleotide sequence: TGTGCCAGCAGCCGGACAGGGACTAATCACAATGAGCAGTTCTTC.

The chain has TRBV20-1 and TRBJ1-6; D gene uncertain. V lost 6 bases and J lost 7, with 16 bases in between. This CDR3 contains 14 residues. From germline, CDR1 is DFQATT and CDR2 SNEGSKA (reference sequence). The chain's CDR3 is CSASRGSGNSPLHF. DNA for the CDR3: TGCAGTGCGTCGCGGGGTTCGGGAAATTCACCCCTCCACTTT.

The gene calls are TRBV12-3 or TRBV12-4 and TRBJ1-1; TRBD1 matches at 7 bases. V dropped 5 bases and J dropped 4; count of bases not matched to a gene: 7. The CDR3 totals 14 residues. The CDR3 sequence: CASSQQGRATEAFF. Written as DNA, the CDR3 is TGTGCCAGCAGTCAACAGGGGCGAGCCACTGAAGCTTTCTTT.

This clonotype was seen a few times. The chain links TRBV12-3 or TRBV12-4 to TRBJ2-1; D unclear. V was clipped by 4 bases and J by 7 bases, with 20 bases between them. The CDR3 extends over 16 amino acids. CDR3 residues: CASSSPLRARLNEQFF. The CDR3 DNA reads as TGTGCCAGCAGTTCCCCCTTGAGAGCAAGGTTGAATGAGCAGTTCTTC.

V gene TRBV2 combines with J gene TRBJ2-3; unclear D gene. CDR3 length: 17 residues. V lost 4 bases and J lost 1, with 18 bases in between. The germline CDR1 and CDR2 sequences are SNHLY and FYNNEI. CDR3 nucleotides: TGTGCCAGCAGTGGGGATTGGACGGTGGTGCGCACAGATACGCAGTATTTT. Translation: CASSGDWTVVRTDTQYF.